This entry concerns a single T cell receptor beta chain. Its antigen is not known. The ends were cut back, 4 bases at V and 8 bases at J, with 17 bases in the middle. This CDR3 contains 14 residues. The germline gives CDR1 SGHTA, CDR2 FQGNSA. The sample comes from a study of T cells after yellow fever vaccination. Whole-study results and caveats: Subsequent to the booster, the majority of primary-vaccination clones reappeared (around 95% CD4, 88% CD8). Highly abundant clonotypes carried over from the bulk population could end up in FACS-sorted repertoires as contaminants.

Synthesis of TCR cDNA relied on 5'RACE template switching, which attached a universal primer site and UMIs. TCRdb called the 5' RACE reads again in MiXCR, with one record for every CDR3 protein. The sample gives around 300,000 distinct CDR3 sequences, about 4.5% of which show up once; roughly a fifth is in the top ten. This chain uses TRBV7-2 with TRBJ1-2, with D perhaps TRBD1 (6 bases). The specimen comprised PBMCs, sampled 15 days after the yellow fever booster vaccination. This receptor was identified in a man younger than 30 who received the YFV17D yellow fever vaccine. DNA for the CDR3: TGTGCCAGCAGCTCCCGGGACAAGTCGCGGGGCTACACCTTC. Translating gives CASSSRDKSRGYTF.